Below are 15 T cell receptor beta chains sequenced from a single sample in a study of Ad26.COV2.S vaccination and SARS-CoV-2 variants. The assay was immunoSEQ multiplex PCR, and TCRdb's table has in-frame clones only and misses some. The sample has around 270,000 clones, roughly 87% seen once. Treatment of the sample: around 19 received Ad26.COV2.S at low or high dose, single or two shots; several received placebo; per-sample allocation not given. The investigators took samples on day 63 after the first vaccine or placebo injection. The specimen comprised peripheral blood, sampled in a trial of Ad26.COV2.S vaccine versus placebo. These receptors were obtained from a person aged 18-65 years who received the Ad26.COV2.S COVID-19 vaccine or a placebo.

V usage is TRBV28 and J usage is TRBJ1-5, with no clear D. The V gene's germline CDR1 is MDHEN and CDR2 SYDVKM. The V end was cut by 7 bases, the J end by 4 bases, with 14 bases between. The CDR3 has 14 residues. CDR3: CASTPGSGNQPQHF. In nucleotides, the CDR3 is TGTGCCAGCACTCCCGGTTCGGGGAATCAGCCCCAGCATTTT.

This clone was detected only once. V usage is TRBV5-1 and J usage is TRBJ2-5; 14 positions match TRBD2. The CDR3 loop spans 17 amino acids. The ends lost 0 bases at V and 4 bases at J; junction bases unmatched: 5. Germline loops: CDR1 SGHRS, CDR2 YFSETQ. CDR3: CASSLEPGLAGGETQYF. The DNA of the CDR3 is TGCGCCAGCAGCTTGGAGCCCGGACTAGCGGGAGGAGAGACCCAGTACTTC.

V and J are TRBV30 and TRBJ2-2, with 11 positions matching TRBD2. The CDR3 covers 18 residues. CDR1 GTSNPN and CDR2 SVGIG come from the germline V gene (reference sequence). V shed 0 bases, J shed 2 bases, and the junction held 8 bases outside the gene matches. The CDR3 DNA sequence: TGTGCCTGGAGTGTACTAGCGGGGGACCTCTACAACACCGGGGAGCTGTTTTTT. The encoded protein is CAWSVLAGDLYNTGELFF.

CDR3 DNA sequence: TGTGCCAGCTTAGCAGTACTAGCGGGAAACAATGAGCAGTTCTTC. It translates to CASLAVLAGNNEQFF. The gene calls are TRBV18 and TRBJ2-1; TRBD2 aligns across 10 bases. CDR1 and CDR2 from the germline V gene are KGHSH and LQKENI. With 7 bases clipped from V and 5 bases from J, the junction kept 8 bases outside the gene matches. CDR3 length equals 15 residues.

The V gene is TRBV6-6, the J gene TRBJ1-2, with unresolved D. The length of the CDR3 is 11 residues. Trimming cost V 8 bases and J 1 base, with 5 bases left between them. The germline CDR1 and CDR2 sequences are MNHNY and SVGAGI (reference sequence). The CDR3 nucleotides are TGTGCCAGCCGGGGTAACTATGGCTACACCTTC. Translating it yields CASRGNYGYTF.

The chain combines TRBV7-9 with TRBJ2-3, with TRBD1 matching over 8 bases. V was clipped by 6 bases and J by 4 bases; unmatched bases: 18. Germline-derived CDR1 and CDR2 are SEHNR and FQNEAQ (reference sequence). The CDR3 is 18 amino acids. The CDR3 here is CASSSQGGIGYPSDTQYF. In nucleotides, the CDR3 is TGTGCCAGCAGTTCACAGGGGGGAATCGGATATCCATCAGATACGCAGTATTTT.

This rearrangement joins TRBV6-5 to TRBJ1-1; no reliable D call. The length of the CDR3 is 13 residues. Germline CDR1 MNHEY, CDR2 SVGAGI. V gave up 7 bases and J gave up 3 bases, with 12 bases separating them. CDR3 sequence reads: CASNGRFYTEAFF. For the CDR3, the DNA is TGTGCCAGCAACGGGCGGTTTTACACTGAAGCTTTCTTT.

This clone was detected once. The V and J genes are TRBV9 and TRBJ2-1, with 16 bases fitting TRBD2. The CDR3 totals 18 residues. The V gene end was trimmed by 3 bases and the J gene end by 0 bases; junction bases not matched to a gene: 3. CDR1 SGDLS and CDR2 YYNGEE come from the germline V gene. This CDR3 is CASSGGLAGGSSYNEQFF. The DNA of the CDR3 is TGTGCCAGCAGCGGGGGACTAGCGGGAGGGAGCTCCTACAATGAGCAGTTCTTC.

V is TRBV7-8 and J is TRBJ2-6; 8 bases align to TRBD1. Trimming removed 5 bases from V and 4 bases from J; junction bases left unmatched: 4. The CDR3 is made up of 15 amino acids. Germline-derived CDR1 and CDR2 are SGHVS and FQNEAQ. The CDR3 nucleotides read TGTGCCAGCAGCAATCAGGGGGCCGGGGCCAACGTCCTGACTTTC. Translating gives CASSNQGAGANVLTF.

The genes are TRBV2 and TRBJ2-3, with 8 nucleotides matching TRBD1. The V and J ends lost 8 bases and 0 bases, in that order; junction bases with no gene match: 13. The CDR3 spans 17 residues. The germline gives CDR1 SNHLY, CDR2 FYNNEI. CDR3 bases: TGTGCCAGCGCAGACAGGGGCCCCGGGTTAAGCACAGATACGCAGTATTTT. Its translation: CASADRGPGLSTDTQYF.

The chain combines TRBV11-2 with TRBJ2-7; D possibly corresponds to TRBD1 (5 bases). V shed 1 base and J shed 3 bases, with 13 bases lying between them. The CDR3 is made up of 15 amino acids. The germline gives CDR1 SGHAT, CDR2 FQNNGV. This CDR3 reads CASSLGGHLFYEQYF. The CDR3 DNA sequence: TGTGCCAGCAGCTTAGGAGGACACCTCTTCTACGAGCAGTACTTC.

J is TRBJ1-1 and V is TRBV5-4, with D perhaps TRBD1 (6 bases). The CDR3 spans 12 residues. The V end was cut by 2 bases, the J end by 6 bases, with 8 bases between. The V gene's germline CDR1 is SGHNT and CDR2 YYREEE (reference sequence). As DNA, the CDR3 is TGTGCCAGCAGCTTCGGGGGCTCTGAAGCTTTCTTT. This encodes CASSFGGSEAFF.

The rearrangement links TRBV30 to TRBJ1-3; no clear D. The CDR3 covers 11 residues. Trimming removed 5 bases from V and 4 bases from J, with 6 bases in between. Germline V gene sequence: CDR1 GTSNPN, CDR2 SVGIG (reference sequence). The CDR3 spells CAWSLGNTIYF. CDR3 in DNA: TGTGCCTGGTCCTTAGGAAACACCATATATTTT. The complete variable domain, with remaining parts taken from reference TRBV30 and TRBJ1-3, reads SQTIHQWPATLVQPVGSPLSLECTVEGTSNPNLYWYRQAAGRGLQLLFYSVGIGQISSEVPQNLSASRPQDRQFILSSKKLLLSDSGFYLCAWSLGNTIYFGEGSWLTVV.

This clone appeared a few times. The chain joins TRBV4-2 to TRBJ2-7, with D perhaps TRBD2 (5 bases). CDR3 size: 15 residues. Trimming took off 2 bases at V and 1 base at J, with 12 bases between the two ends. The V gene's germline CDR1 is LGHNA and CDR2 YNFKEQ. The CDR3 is CASSQSLGGSYEQYF. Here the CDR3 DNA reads TGTGCCAGCAGCCAATCACTAGGTGGGTCCTACGAGCAGTACTTC.

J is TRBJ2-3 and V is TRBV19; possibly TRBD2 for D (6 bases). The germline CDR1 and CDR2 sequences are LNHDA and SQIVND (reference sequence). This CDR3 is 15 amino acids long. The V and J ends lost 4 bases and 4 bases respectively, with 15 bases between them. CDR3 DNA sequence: TGTGCCAGTAGTACATCAGGCAGGAGGGCAGATACGCAGTATTTT. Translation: CASSTSGRRADTQYF.